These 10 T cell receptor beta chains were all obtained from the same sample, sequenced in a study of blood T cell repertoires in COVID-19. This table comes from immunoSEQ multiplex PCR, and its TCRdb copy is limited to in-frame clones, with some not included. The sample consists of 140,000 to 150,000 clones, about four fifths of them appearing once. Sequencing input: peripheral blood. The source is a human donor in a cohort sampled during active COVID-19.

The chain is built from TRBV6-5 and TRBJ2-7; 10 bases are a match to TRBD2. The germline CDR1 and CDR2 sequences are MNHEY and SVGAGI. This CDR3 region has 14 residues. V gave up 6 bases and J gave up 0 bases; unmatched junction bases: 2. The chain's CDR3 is CASRPSGSSYEQYF. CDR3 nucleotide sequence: TGTGCCAGCAGACCTAGCGGGAGCTCCTACGAGCAGTACTTC.

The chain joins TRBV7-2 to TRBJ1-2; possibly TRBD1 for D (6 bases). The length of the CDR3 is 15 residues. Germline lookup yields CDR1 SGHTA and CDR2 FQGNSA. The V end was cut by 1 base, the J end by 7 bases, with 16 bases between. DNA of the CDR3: TGTGCCAGCAGCTTAGTAAGACGGGACACCGCTGGCTACACCTTC. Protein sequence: CASSLVRRDTAGYTF.

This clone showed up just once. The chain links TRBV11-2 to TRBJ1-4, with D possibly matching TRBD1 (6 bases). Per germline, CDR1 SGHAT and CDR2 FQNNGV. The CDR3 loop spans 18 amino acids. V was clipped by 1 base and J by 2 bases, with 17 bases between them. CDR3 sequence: CASSLVLGQPGTNEKLFF. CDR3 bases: TGTGCCAGCAGCTTAGTATTAGGACAGCCGGGGACTAATGAAAAACTGTTTTTT.

CDR3 bases: TGTGCCAGCAGCCTCAGGGTAGGCGAAAAACTGTTTTTT. Its protein product is CASSLRVGEKLFF. The chain employs TRBV7-7 and TRBJ1-4, with a possible D match to TRBD1 (5 bases). The V end was cut by 5 bases, the J end by 8 bases, with 12 bases between. The CDR3 is made up of 13 amino acids. Germline V lookup: CDR1 SSHAT, CDR2 FNYEAQ (reference sequence).

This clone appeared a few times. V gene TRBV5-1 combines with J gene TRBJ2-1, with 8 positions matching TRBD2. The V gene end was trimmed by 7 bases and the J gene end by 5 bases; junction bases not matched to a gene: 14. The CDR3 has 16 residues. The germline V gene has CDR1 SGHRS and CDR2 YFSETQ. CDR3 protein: CASYAFLSGIDNEQFF. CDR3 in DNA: TGCGCCAGCTACGCCTTCCTTAGCGGGATCGACAATGAGCAGTTCTTC.

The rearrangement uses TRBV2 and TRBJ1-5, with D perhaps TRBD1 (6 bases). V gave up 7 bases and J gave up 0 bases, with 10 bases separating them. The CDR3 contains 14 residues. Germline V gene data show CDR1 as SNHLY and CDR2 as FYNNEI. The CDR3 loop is CASNRQDSNQPQHF. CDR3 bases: TGTGCCAGCAACAGACAGGATAGCAATCAGCCCCAGCATTTT.

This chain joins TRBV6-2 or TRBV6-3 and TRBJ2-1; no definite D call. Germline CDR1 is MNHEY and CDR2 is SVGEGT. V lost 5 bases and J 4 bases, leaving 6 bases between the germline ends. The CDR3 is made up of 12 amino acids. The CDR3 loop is CASSDTYNEQFF. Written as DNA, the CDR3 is TGTGCCAGCAGTGATACTTACAATGAGCAGTTCTTC.

This chain's CDR3 is CASSEHSSPLNEKLFF. The CDR3, as DNA: TGTGCCAGCAGTGAACACTCCTCTCCCCTTAATGAAAAACTGTTTTTT. This chain uses TRBV25-1 with TRBJ1-4; D unclear. The CDR3 spans 16 residues. Germline CDR1 is MGHDK and CDR2 is SYGVNS. V lost 2 bases, J lost 4 bases, and 14 bases lay in between.

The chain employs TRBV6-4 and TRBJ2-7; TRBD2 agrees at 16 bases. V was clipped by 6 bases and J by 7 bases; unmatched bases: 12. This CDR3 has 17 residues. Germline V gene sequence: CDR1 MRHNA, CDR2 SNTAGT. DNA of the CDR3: TGTGCCAGCAGCCCTCCGGGGACTAGCGGGAGGGCCGAGGAGCAGTACTTC. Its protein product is CASSPPGTSGRAEEQYF.

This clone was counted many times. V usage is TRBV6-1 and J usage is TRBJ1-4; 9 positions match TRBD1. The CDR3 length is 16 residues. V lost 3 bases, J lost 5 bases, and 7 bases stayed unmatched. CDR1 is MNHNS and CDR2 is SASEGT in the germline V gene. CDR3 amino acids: CASSDLTGGGNEKLFF. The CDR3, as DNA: TGTGCCAGCAGTGACCTAACAGGGGGCGGGAATGAAAAACTGTTTTTT.